This T cell receptor (beta chain) was observed in a study of T cell responses to AZD1222 COVID-19 vaccine. General study points: Reportedly, nearly half of unique spike TCRs recognized epitopes outside B.1.351/B.1.1.7 mutations. Females made up more of the donors, who were largely white British, and clonal diversity may have come out too low. After two AZD1222 doses, spike-specific TCR breadth and depth rose versus day 0.

Of note for this clone: Antigen: not known.

Trimming cost V 3 bases and J 6 bases, with 14 bases left between them. The CDR3 extends over 14 amino acids. Germline CDR1 is PRHDT and CDR2 is FYEKMQ (reference sequence). Produced via immunoSEQ multiplex PCR; TCRdb's table is partial and in-frame only. The table lists around 150,000 clones, roughly 90% of them singletons, with about 1.9% in the top ten. The TCR comes from an adult who received the AZD1222 COVID-19 vaccine. The chain joins TRBV13 to TRBJ1-2, with D tentatively TRBD1 (5 bases). The starting material was peripheral blood, obtained 28 days after the second AZD1222 dose. This chain's CDR3 is CASSLGQGGHGYTF. The CDR3 nucleotides are TGTGCCAGCAGCTTGGGGCAGGGAGGTCATGGCTACACCTTC.